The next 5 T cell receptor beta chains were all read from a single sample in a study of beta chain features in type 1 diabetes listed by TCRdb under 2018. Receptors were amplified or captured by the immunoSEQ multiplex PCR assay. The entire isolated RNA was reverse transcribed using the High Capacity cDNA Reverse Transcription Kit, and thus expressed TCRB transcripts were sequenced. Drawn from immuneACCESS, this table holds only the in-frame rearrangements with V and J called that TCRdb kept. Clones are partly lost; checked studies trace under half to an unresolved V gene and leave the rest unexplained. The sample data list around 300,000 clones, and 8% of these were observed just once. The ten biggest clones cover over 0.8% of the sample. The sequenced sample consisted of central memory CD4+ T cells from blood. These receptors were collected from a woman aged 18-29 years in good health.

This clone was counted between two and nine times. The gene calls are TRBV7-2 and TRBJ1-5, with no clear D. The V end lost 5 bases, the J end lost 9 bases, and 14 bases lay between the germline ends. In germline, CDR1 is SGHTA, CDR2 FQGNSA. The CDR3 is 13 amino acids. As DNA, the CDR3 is TGTGCCAGCAGCCCACAGCAAGAAAGGCCCCAGCATTTT. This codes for CASSPQQERPQHF. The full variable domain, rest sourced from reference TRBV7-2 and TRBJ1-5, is GAGVSQSPSNKVTEKGKDVELRCDPISGHTALYWYRQSLGQGLEFLIYFQGNSAPDKSGLPSDRFSAERTGGSVSTLTIQRTQQEDSAVYLCASSPQQERPQHFGDGTRLSIL.

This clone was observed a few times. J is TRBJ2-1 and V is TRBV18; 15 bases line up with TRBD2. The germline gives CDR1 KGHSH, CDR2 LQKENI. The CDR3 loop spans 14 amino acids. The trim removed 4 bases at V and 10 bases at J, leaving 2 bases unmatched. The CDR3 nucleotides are TGTGCCAGCTCACAAGGACTAGCGGGAGGGGAGCAGTTCTTC. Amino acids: CASSQGLAGGEQFF.

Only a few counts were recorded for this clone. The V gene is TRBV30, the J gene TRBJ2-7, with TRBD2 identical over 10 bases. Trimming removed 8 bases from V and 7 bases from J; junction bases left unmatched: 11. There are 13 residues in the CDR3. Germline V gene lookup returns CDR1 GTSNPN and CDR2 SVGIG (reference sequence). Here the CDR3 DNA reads TGTGCCCAGAGGGCTAGCGGGAGCCGAGAGCAGTACTTC. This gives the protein CAQRASGSREQYF.

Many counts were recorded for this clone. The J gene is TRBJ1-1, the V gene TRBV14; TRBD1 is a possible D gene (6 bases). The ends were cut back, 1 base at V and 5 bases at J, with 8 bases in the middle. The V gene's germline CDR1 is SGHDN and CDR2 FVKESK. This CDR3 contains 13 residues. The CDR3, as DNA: TGTGCCAGCAGCCAAGTAAGGGGGACTGAAGCTTTCTTT. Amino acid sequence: CASSQVRGTEAFF.

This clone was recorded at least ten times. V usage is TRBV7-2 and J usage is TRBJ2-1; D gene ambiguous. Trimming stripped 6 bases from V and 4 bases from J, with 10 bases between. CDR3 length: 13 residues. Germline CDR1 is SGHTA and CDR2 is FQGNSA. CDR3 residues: CASRRTSYNEQFF. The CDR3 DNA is TGTGCCAGCAGACGAACGAGTTACAATGAGCAGTTCTTC.